Listed below are T cell receptor beta chains from one sample, sequenced in a study of technical replicates of blood from a handful of donors. The table came from immunoSEQ multiplex PCR; TCRdb's copy has only in-frame clones and leaves some out. The sample shows about 94,000 clones, 95% of them seen only once. Source material: T cells isolated from PBMCs. These receptors originate from a human donor in good health. CDR3s include the opening cysteine and the closing phenylalanine or tryptophan. A D gene is named only where the DNA matches it firmly. Only some rows state a clone size, as once, few, many or a class for expanded clones.

>NA|TRBJ2-1|TRBV7-2|NA
TGTGCCAGCAGCTTTTTGACAGCCTTCACTACCAATGAGCAGTTCTTC
CASSFLTAFTTNEQFF
>NA|TRBJ2-7|TRBV19|NA
TGTGCCAGTAGTATAGATTCAACAGCCCTACTCTCCCCCTACGAGCAGTACTTC
CASSIDSTALLSPYEQYF
>NA|TRBJ2-2|TRBV9|TRBD1
TGTGCCAGCAGCATATACCCACAGGGGGCGAGCACCGGGGAGCTGTTTTTT
CASSIYPQGASTGELFF
>NA|TRBJ2-1|TRBV14|TRBD2
TGTGCCAGCAGCCTAAGTGCGGGACTAGGGTACAATGAGCAGTTCTTC
CASSLSAGLGYNEQFF
>NA|TRBJ2-7|TRBV5-1|NA
TGCGCCAGCAGCATTGCGACAGGCGCCTACGAGCAGTACTTC
CASSIATGAYEQYF
>NA|TRBJ1-2|TRBV7-2|NA
TGTGCCAGCAGCACCTTACAGGGAGCGGGGAATGGCTACACCTTC
CASSTLQGAGNGYTF
>NA|TRBJ2-3|TRBV30|NA
TGTGCCTGGAGTGTACTCTCCCGACGGGGACTCACAGATACGCAGTATTTT
CAWSVLSRRGLTDTQYF
>NA|TRBJ1-5|TRBV6-5|NA
TGTGCCAGCAGCCCCGACAGGTACAATCAGCCCCAGCATTTT
CASSPDRYNQPQHF
>NA|TRBJ2-1|TRBV10-1|NA
TGCGCCAGCAGTAGAGGAGACAATGAGCAGTTCTTC
CASSRGDNEQFF
>NA|TRBJ1-2|TRBV5-4|TRBD1
TGTGCCAGCCGGCTAGGACAGGGCGAGATGTATGGCTACACCTTC
CASRLGQGEMYGYTF
>once|TRBJ2-7|TRBV19|NA
TGTGCCAGTAGTATCGACAGTTCGGTCCCCGAGCAGTACTTC
CASSIDSSVPEQYF
>once|TRBJ2-1|TRBV14|NA
TGTGCCAGCAGCCGGGACTTCAATGAGCAGTTCTTC
CASSRDFNEQFF
>NA|TRBJ1-1|TRBV27|TRBD1
TGTGCCAGCAGAGGGACAGGAATCGGAGGGACCTCTTCTGGGGAAGCTTTCTTT
CASRGTGIGGTSSGEAFF